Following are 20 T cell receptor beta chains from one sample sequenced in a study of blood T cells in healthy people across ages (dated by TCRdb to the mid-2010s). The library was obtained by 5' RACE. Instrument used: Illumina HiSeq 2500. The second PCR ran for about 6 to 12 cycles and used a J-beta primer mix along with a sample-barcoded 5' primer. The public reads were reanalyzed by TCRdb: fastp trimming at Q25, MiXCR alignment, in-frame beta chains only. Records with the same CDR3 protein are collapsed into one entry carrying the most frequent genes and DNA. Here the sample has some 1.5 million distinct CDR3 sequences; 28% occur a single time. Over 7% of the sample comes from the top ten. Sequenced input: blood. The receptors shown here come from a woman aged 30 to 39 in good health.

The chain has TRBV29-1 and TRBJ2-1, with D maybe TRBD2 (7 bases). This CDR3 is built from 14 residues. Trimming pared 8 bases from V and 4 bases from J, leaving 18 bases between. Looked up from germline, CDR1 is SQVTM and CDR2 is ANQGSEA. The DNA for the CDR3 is TGCAGCTATCTGGGGGGGGCAAGGTACAATGAGCAGTTCTTC. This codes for CSYLGGARYNEQFF.

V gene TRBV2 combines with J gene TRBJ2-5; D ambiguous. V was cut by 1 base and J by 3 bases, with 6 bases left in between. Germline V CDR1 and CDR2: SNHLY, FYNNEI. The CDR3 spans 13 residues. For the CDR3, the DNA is TGTGCCAGCAGTGAAGGAGTTAAAGAGACCCAGTACTTC. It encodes CASSEGVKETQYF.

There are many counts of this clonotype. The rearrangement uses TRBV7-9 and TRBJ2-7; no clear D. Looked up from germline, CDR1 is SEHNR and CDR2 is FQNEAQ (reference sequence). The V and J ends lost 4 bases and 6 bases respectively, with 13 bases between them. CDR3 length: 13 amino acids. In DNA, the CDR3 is TGTGCCAGCAGCTCCGGTGGGTTGCGCGAGCAGTACTTC. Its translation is CASSSGGLREQYF.

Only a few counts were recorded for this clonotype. The CDR3 loop reads CASSLSGAGGETQYF. CDR3 in DNA: TGTGCCAGCAGCCTAAGCGGAGCGGGGGGAGAGACCCAGTACTTC. This sequence joins TRBV5-4 and TRBJ2-7, with 9 bases matching TRBD2. The J call may be in error: the DNA end matches TRBJ2-5 better. The CDR3 runs to 15 residues. CDR1 and CDR2 from the germline V gene are SGHNT and YYREEE (reference sequence).

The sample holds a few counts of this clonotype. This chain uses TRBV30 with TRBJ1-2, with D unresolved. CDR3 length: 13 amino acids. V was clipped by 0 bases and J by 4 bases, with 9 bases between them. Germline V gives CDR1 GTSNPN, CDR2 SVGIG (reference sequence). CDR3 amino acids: CAWSVQRTYGYTF. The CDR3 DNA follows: TGTGCCTGGAGTGTACAACGGACCTATGGCTACACCTTC.

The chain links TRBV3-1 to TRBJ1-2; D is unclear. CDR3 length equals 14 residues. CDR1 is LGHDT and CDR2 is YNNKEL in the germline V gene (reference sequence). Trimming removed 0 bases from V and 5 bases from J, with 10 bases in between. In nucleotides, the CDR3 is TGTGCCAGCAGCCAAGATTCGGGAGCTTATGGCTACACCTTC. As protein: CASSQDSGAYGYTF.

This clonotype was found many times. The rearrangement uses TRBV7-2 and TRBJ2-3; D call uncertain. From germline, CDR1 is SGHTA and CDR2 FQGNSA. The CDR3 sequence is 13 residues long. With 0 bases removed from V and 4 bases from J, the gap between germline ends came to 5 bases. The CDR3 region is CASSLALADTQYF. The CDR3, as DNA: TGTGCCAGCAGCTTAGCCCTAGCAGATACGCAGTATTTT.

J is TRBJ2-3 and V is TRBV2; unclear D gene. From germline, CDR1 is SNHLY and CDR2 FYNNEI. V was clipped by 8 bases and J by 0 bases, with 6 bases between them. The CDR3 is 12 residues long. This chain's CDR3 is CASCRSTDTQYF. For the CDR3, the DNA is TGTGCCAGCTGTCGGAGCACAGATACGCAGTATTTT.

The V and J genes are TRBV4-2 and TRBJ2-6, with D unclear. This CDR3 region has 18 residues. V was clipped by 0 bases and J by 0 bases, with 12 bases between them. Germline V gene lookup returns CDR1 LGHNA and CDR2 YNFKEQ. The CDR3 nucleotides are TGTGCCAGCAGCCAAGATCAGAGCCCTCGCTCTGGGGCCAACGTCCTGACTTTC. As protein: CASSQDQSPRSGANVLTF.

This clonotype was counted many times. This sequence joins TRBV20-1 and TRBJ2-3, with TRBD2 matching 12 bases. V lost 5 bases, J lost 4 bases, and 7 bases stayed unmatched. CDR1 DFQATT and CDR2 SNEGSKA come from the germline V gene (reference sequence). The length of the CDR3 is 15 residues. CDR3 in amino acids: CSASRTSGVADTQYF. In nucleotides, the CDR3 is TGCAGTGCTTCCCGGACTAGCGGGGTAGCAGATACGCAGTATTTT.

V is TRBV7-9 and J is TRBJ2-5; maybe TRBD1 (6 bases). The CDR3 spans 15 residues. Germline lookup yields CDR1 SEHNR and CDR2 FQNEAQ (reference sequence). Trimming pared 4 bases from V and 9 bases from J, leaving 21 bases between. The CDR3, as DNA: TGTGCCAGCAGCTCCACAGGGAATGGCAATCAGCCCCAGTACTTC. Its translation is CASSSTGNGNQPQYF.

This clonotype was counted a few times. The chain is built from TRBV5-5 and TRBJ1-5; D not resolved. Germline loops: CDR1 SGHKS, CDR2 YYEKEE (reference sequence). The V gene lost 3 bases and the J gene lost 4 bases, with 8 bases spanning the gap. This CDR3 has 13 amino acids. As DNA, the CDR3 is TGTGCCAGCAGCTCCACAAAGAATCAGCCCCAGCATTTT. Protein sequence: CASSSTKNQPQHF.

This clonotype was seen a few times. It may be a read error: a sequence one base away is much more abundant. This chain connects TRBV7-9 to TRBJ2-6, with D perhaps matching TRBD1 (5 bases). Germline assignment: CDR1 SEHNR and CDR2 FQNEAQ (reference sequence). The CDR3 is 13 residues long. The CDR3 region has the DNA TGTGCCAGCCCCGCCCCTGGGGCCAACGTCCGGACTTTC. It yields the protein CASPAPGANVRTF.

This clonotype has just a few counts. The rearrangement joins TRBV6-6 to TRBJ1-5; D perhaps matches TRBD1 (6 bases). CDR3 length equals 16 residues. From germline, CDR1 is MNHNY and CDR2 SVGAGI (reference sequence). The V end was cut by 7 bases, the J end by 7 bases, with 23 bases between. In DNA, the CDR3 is TGTGCCAGCAACCCCCGTGGGGGCAGGGTGGACCAGCCCCAGCATTTT. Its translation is CASNPRGGRVDQPQHF.

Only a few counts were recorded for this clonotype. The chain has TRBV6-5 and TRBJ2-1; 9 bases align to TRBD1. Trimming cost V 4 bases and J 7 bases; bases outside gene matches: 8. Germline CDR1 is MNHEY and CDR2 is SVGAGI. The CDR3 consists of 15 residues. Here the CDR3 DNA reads TGTGCCAGCAGTTCCGCCGGGACAGGGTTTAATGAGCAGTTCTTC. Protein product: CASSSAGTGFNEQFF.

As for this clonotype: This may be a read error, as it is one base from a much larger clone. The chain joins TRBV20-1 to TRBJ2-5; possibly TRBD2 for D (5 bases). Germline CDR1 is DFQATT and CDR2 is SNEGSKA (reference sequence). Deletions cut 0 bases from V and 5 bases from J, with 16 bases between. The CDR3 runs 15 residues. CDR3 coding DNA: TGCAGTGCTAGAGAACCGGTGGGAGACGGGGAGACCCAGTACTTC. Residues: CSAREPVGDGETQYF.

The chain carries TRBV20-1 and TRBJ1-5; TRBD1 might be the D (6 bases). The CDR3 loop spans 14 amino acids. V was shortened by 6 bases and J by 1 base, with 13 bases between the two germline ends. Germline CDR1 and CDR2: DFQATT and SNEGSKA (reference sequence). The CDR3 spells CSAAGHLSNQPQHF. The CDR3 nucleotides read TGCAGTGCCGCGGGACACCTAAGCAATCAGCCCCAGCATTTT.

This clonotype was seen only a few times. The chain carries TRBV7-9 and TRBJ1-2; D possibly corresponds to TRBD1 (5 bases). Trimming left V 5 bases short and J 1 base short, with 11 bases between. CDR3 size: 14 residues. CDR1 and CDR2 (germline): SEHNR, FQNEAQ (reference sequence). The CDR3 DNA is TGTGCCAGCAGCCCCGCGGGGGATAACTATGGCTACACCTTC. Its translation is CASSPAGDNYGYTF.

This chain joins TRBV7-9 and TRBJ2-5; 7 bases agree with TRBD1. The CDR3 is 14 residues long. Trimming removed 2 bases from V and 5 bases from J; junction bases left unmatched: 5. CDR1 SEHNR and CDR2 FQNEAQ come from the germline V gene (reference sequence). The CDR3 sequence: CASSLPRDSETQYF. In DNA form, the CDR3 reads TGTGCCAGCAGCTTACCCCGGGACAGTGAGACCCAGTACTTC.

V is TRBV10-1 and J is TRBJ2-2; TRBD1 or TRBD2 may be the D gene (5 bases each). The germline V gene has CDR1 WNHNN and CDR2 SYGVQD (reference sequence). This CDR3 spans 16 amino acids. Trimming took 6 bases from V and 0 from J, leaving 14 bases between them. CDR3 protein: CASRSSRGANTGELFF. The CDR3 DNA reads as TGCGCCAGCAGGTCCTCCCGAGGGGCGAACACCGGGGAGCTGTTTTTT.